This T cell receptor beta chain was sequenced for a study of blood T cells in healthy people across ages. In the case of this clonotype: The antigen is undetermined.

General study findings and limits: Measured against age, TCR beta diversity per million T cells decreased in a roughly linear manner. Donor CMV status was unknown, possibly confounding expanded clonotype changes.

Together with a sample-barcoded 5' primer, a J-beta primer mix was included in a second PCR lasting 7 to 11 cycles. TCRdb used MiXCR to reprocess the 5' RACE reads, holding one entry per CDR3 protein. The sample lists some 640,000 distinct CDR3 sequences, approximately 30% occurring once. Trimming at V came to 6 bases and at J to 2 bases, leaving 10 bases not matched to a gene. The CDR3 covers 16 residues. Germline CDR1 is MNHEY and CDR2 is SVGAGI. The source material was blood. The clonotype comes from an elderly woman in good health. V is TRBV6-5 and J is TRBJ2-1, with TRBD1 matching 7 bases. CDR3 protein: CASSRPCQGAYNEQFF. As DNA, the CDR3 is TGTGCCAGCAGCCGCCCATGTCAGGGGGCCTACAATGAGCAGTTCTTC.